Below, 3 T cell receptor beta chains from the same sample are listed, as sequenced in a study of shared clonotypes between healthy human individuals. Method: immunoSEQ multiplex PCR; TCRdb's copy keeps in-frame clones and lacks some. The data show hundreds of thousands of clones, 97% seen once. The material sequenced was naive CD4+ T cells sorted from blood. Specified subset: CD45RA+ positively selected. These receptors all stem from a woman aged 30 to 39 in good health.

The genes are TRBV11-3 and TRBJ2-2, with 10 bases lining up with TRBD1. Trimming removed 3 bases from V and 0 bases from J; junction bases left unmatched: 1. The CDR3 loop spans 16 amino acids. CDR1 and CDR2 from the germline V gene are SGHNT and YENEEA. CDR3 residues: CASSLGTGANTGELFF. The CDR3 bases are TGTGCCAGCAGCTTGGGGACAGGGGCGAACACCGGGGAGCTGTTTTTT.

The gene calls are TRBV4-1 and TRBJ1-5; D possibly corresponds to TRBD1 (6 bases). Trimming pared 3 bases from V and 0 bases from J, leaving 9 bases between. This CDR3 has 15 residues. Germline assignment: CDR1 MGHRA and CDR2 YSYEKL. The CDR3 nucleotides read TGCGCCAGCAGCCAGGGACACAATAGCAATCAGCCCCAGCATTTT. Encoded protein: CASSQGHNSNQPQHF.

This rearrangement joins TRBV28 to TRBJ1-2; TRBD1 aligns across 7 bases. The CDR3 sequence is 14 residues long. Per germline, CDR1 MDHEN and CDR2 SYDVKM. Trimming took 2 bases from V and 6 from J; bases not matched to a gene: 6. This CDR3 reads CASSLTGAYNGYTF. CDR3 sequence (DNA): TGTGCCAGCAGTTTAACAGGGGCGTACAATGGCTACACCTTC.